Included here is one TCR beta chain sequence, with context. This entry belongs to a study of cytomegalovirus exposure and HLA in healthy donors. PCR was performed using 60 Vbeta and 13 Jbeta primers. The protocol was immunoSEQ multiplex PCR, while the TCRdb copy is restricted to in-frame clones and leaves out a portion. The sample carries some 130,000 clones, roughly two thirds recorded once. This clonotype was sampled from a man aged 25-45 years in good health and CMV-seropositive. Sequencing was performed on PBMCs.

The CDR3 loop is CASSYQGTDYYEQYF. The CDR3 coding sequence is TGTGCCAGCAGTTACCAGGGGACAGATTACTACGAGCAGTACTTC. The rearrangement uses TRBV6-5 and TRBJ2-7; 7 nucleotides align to TRBD1. The V gene's germline CDR1 is MNHEY and CDR2 SVGAGI. The J segment lost 3 bases and the V segment lost 2 bases, leaving 7 bases of the junction unmatched. CDR3 length: 15 residues.